This passage covers 8 T cell receptor beta chains from one sample sequenced in a study of shared clonotypes between healthy human individuals. Only CD45RO-negative cells positively selected for CCR7 counted as naive CD8 cells, so terminally differentiated effector memory CD45RA+ cells were excluded. Repertoires were generated with immunoSEQ multiplex PCR, while TCRdb's copy carries only in-frame clones and drops some. There are hundreds of thousands of clones in the sample; approximately 96% occur only once, and approximately 0.1% lies in the top ten. The sequenced sample was naive CD8+ T cells sorted from blood. The receptors here all came from a woman between 25 and 40 years old in good health.

J is TRBJ1-1 and V is TRBV13; D call uncertain. This CDR3 comprises 13 residues. Trimming removed 4 bases from V and 11 bases from J, with 17 bases in between. Looked up from germline, CDR1 is PRHDT and CDR2 is FYEKMQ (reference sequence). CDR3 loop: CASSSTPGPPAFF. In DNA form, the CDR3 reads TGTGCCAGCAGCTCAACTCCGGGTCCACCGGCTTTCTTT.

Of note for this clone: The identical CDR3 is also encoded by other nucleotide sequences in the sample. The chain joins TRBV6-1 to TRBJ1-5, with D perhaps matching TRBD1 (5 bases). Germline values: CDR1 MNHNS, CDR2 SASEGT. The CDR3 is 15 residues long. V was shortened by 1 base and J by 0 bases, with 7 bases between the two germline ends. CDR3 in amino acids: CASSEGQYSNQPQHF. In nucleotides, the CDR3 is TGTGCCAGCAGTGAAGGACAGTATAGCAATCAGCCCCAGCATTTT.

The V call is TRBV27, the J call TRBJ1-5; D is perhaps TRBD1 (5 bases). The CDR3 consists of 15 residues. Per the germline V gene, CDR1 is MNHEY and CDR2 is SMNVEV (reference sequence). Trimming cost V 3 bases and J 0 bases, with 9 bases left between them. The CDR3 DNA sequence: TGTGCCAGCAGTTTTGGGACCGATAGCAATCAGCCCCAGCATTTT. Protein product: CASSFGTDSNQPQHF.

This chain uses TRBV4-1 with TRBJ2-7; D might be TRBD1 (6 bases). CDR3 length equals 14 residues. The germline CDR1 and CDR2 sequences are MGHRA and YSYEKL. Between the trimmed V and J ends, which lost 1 base and 5 bases, there was a span of 12 bases. Written as DNA, the CDR3 is TGCGCCAGCAGCCAAGTTCCAGGGGCGGACGAGCAGTACTTC. This translates into CASSQVPGADEQYF.

The rearrangement joins TRBV28 to TRBJ2-5; 10 bases agree with TRBD2. The germline V gene encodes CDR1 MDHEN and CDR2 SYDVKM. V was pared by 5 bases and J by 2 bases, with 5 bases of the junction left unmatched. The CDR3 is 15 amino acids. In DNA form, the CDR3 reads TGTGCCAGCAGTATACTAGCGGGACCACAAGAGACCCAGTACTTC. It translates to CASSILAGPQETQYF.

In this sample, this clone turned up once. The chain couples TRBV25-1 to TRBJ2-3; a possible D gene is TRBD2 (5 bases). Trimming took 4 bases from V and 1 from J, leaving 12 bases between them. The CDR3 sequence is 15 residues long. Germline CDR1 MGHDK, CDR2 SYGVNS. The CDR3 DNA reads TGTGCCAGCAGTGGGGAAGCGGAACGCACAGATACGCAGTATTTT. This translates into CASSGEAERTDTQYF. Full variable domain (missing parts from reference TRBV25-1 and TRBJ2-3): EADIYQTPRYLVIGTGKKITLECSQTMGHDKMYWYQQDPGMELHLIHYSYGVNSTEKGDLSSESTVSRIRTEHFPLTLESARPSHTSQYLCASSGEAERTDTQYFGPGTRLTVL.

The V and J genes are TRBV7-9 and TRBJ2-7; 9 bases are a match to TRBD2. The CDR3 is 15 amino acids. The ends lost 11 bases at V and 5 bases at J; junction bases unmatched: 16. The germline V gene encodes CDR1 SEHNR and CDR2 FQNEAQ (reference sequence). CDR3 residues: CAEQTGLATDNEQYF. CDR3 bases: TGTGCCGAACAAACGGGACTAGCCACCGACAACGAGCAGTACTTC.

The V gene is TRBV11-3, the J gene TRBJ2-2; D unresolved. The germline V and J ends were trimmed by 0 bases and 7 bases, with 6 bases remaining between them. There are 13 residues in the CDR3. Germline V gene sequence: CDR1 SGHNT, CDR2 YENEEA. DNA of the CDR3: TGTGCCAGCAGCTTAGATGAAGGCGGGGAGCTGTTTTTT. This gives the protein CASSLDEGGELFF.